The clone carrying this TCR beta chain was seen more than once but under ten times. This record comes from a study of blood T cell repertoires in COVID-19. Study-wide background: The study drew acute and convalescent COVID-19 samples from the United States, Italy and Spain. Nucleic acid was either cDNA or gDNA, and it came from T cells, B-cell-depleted T cells, or PBMCs.

Authors' methods: Estimates of nucleated cell counts were drawn from the amplification of reference gene primers. Profiling relied on immunoSEQ multiplex PCR, and the TCRdb table lists in-frame clones only, not all of them. Clonal size and the V and J genes are those of that table, whereas D and trimming came from the DNA. The table has 110,000 to 150,000 clones, about 76% seen once. V was pared by 3 bases and J by 6 bases, with 8 bases of the junction left unmatched. The CDR3 has 16 amino acids. Germline lookup yields CDR1 KGHDR and CDR2 SFDVKD. Source material: peripheral blood. This chain connects TRBV24-1 to TRBJ2-2; the match to TRBD2 covers 8 bases. This clonotype was sampled from a human donor in a cohort sampled during active COVID-19. The CDR3 bases are TGTGCCACCAGTGATCCGGGAGGGAGAGGCGCCGGGGAGCTGTTTTTT. This gives the protein CATSDPGGRGAGELFF.